This T cell receptor (beta chain) was profiled in a study of shared clonotypes between healthy human individuals. Of note for this clone: Its antigen is undetermined.

Sequencing was performed with immunoSEQ multiplex PCR; in TCRdb, only in-frame clones are kept and a portion is missing. Altogether fewer than 1.8 million clones are present, just under 99% being singletons, with the ten largest covering approximately 0.4%. Overall study findings and caveats: Relative to memory subsets, naive subsets generally showed larger estimated richness.

The germline V gene encodes CDR1 SGDLS and CDR2 YYNGEE. V gave up 4 bases and J gave up 0 bases; unmatched junction bases: 15. The CDR3 has 20 residues. Donors comprised healthy HIV-negative adults lacking recent acute infections or vaccinations. The rearrangement uses TRBV9 and TRBJ2-3; 12 positions match TRBD2. The receptor's source is a man in his thirties or forties in good health. Sequencing input: naive CD4+ T cells sorted from blood. As to subset: CD45RA+ positively selected. The CDR3, as DNA: TGTGCCAGCAGCCCCGACGGGAGGCTAGCGGGAGGGCCAAGCACAGATACGCAGTATTTT. It encodes CASSPDGRLAGGPSTDTQYF.